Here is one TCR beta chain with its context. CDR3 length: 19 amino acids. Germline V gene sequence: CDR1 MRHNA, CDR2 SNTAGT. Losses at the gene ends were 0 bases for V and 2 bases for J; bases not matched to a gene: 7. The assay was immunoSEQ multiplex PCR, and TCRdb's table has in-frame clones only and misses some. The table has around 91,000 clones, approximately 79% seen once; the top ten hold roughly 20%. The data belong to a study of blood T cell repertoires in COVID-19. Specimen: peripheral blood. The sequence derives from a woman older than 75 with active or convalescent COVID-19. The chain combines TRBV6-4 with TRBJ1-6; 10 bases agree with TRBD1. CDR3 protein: CASSDSNTTGGAYNSPLHF. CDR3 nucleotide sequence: TGTGCCAGCAGTGACTCAAACACGACAGGGGGCGCCTATAATTCACCCCTCCACTTT.